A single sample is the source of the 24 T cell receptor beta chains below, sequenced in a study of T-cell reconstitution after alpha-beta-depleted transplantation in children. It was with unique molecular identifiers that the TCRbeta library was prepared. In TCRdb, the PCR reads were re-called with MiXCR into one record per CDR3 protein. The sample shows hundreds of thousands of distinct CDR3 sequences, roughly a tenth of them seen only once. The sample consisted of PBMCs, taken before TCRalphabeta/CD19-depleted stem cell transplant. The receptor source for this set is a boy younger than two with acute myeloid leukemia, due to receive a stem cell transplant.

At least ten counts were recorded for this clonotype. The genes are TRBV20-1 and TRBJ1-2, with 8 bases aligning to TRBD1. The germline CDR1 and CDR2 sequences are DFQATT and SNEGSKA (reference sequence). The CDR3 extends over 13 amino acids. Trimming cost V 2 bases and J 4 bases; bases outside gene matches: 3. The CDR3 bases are TGCAGTGCTAGACTCACAGGGGGCTATGGCTACACCTTC. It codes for CSARLTGGYGYTF.

CDR3 nucleotide sequence: TGTGCCAGCGCCCGGGACAGGGGGCCCTACGAGCAGTACTTC. Its translation: CASARDRGPYEQYF. The chain is built from TRBV7-3 and TRBJ2-7; 12 bases are a match to TRBD1. This CDR3 region has 14 residues. The junction had 4 bases not matched to a gene; V was cut back by 8 bases and J by 2 bases. The germline gives CDR1 SGHTA, CDR2 FQGTGA.

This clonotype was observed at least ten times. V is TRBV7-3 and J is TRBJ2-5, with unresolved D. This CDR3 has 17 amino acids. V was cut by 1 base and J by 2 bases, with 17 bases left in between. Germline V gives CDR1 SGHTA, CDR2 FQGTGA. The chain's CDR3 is CASSLSRIRPDQETQYF. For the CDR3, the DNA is TGTGCCAGCAGCTTAAGTCGGATCAGGCCTGATCAAGAGACCCAGTACTTC.

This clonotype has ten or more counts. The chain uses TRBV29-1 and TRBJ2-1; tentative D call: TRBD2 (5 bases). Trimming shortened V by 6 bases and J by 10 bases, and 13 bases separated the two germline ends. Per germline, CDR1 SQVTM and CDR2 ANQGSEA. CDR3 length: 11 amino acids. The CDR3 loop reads CSVLDYREQFF. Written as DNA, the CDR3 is TGCAGCGTCCTAGACTACCGCGAGCAGTTCTTC.

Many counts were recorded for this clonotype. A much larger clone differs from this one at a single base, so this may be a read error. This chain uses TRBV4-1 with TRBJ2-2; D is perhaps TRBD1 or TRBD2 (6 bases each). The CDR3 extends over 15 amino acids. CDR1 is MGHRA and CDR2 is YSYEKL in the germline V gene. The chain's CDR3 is CSSAMRDILTGELFF. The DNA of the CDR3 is TGCTCCAGCGCCATGCGGGACATACTCACCGGGGAGCTGTTTTTT.

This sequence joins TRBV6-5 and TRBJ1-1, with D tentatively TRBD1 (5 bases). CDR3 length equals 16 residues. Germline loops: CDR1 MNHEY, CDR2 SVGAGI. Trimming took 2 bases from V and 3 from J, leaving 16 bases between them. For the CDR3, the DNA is TGTGCCAGCAGTTACGGGTTCGGGGGAGCGGACACTGAAGCTTTCTTT. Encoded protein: CASSYGFGGADTEAFF.

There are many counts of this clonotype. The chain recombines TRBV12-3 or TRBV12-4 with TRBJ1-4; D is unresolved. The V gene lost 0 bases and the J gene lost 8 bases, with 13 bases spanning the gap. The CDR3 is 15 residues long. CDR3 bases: TGTGCCAGCAGTTTAGCCGGTTCACCGCAGGAAAAACTGTTTTTT. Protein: CASSLAGSPQEKLFF.

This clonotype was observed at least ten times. In DNA, the CDR3 is TGTGCCAGCAGTCCACCGGGGTCTGTCCAAGAGACCCAGTACTTC. The encoded protein is CASSPPGSVQETQYF. The gene calls are TRBV12-3 or TRBV12-4 and TRBJ2-5, with D possibly being TRBD2 (5 bases). The ends were cut back, 5 bases at V and 1 base at J, with 14 bases in the middle. The CDR3 is 15 amino acids.

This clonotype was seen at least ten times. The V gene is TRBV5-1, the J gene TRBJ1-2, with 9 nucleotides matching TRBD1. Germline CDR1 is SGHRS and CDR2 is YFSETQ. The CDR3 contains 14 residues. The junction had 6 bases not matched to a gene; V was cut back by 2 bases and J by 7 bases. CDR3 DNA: TGCGCCAGCAGCTTCGGACAGGGGAGATTTGGCTACACCTTC. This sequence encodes CASSFGQGRFGYTF.

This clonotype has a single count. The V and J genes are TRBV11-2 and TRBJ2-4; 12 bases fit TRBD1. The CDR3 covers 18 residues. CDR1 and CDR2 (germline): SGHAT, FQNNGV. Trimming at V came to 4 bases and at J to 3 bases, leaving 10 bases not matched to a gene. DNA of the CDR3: TGTGCCAGCAGCTCGTACGGGACAGGGGGCTTAGTCAAAAACATTCAGTACTTC. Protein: CASSSYGTGGLVKNIQYF. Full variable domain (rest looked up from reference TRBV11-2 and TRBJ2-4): EAGVAQSPRYKIIEKRQSVAFWCNPISGHATLYWYQQILGQGPKLLIQFQNNGVVDDSQLPKDRFSAERLKGVDSTLKIQPAKLEDSAVYLCASSSYGTGGLVKNIQYFGAGTRLSVL.

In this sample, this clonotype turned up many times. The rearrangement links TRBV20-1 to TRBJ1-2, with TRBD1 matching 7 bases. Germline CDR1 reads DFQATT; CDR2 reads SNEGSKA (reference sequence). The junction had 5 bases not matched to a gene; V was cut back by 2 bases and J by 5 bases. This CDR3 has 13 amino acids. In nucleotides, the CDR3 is TGCAGTGCTAGAAAGGGGGCGGGATATGGCTACACCTTC. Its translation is CSARKGAGYGYTF.

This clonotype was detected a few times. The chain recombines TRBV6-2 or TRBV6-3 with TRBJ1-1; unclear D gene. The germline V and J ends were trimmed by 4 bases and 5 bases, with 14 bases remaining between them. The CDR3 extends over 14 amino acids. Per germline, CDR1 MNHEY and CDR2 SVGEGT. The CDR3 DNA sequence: TGTGCCAGCAGTTCCTATCGGACTAGGACTGAAGCTTTCTTT. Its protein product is CASSSYRTRTEAFF.

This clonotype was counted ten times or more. The CDR3 loop reads CASSWRAGGGETQYF. CDR3 nucleotide sequence: TGTGCCAGCAGTTGGAGGGCAGGGGGCGGGGAGACCCAGTACTTC. The chain employs TRBV6-2 or TRBV6-3 and TRBJ2-5, with 8 bases identical to TRBD1. Germline V lookup: CDR1 MNHEY, CDR2 SVGEGT. V was pared by 4 bases and J by 5 bases, with 9 bases of the junction left unmatched. CDR3 size: 15 residues.

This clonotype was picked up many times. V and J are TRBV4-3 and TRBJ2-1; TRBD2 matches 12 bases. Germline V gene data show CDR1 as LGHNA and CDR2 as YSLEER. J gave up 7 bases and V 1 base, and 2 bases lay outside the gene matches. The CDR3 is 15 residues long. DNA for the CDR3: TGCGCCAGCAGCCAAGGGACTAGCGGGATAAATGAGCAGTTCTTC. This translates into CASSQGTSGINEQFF.

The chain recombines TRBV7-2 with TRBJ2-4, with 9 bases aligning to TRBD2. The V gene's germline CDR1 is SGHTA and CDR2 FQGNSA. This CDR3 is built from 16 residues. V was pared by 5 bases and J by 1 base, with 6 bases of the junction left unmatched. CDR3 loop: CASSPSSGEAKNIQYF. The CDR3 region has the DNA TGTGCCAGCAGCCCCTCTAGCGGGGAGGCCAAAAACATTCAGTACTTC.

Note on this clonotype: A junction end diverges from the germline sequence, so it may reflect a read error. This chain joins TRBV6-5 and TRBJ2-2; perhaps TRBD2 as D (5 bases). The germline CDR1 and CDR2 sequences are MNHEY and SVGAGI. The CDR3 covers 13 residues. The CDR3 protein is CASSLLENGEPFF. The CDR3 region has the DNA TGTGCCAGCAGTTTACTAGAGAACGGGGAGCCGTTTTTT.

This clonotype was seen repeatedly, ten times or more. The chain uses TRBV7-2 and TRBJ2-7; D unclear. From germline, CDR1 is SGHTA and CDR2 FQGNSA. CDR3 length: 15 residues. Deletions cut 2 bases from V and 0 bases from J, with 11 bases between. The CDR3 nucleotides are TGTGCCAGCAGCTTAATCCCCCCCAGCTCCTACGAGCAGTACTTC. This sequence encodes CASSLIPPSSYEQYF.

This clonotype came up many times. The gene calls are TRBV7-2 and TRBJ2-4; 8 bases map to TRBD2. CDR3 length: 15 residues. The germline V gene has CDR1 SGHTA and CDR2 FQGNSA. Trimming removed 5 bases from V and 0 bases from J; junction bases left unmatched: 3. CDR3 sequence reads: CASSRTSQAKNIQYF. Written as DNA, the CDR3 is TGTGCCAGCAGCCGGACTAGCCAAGCCAAAAACATTCAGTACTTC.

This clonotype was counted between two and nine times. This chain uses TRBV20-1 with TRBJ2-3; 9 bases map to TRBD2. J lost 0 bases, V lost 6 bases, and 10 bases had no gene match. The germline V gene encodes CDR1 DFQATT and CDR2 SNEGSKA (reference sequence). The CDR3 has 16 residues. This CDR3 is CSAPAGGRPSTDTQYF. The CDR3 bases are TGCAGTGCACCAGCGGGGGGTCGACCTAGCACAGATACGCAGTATTTT.

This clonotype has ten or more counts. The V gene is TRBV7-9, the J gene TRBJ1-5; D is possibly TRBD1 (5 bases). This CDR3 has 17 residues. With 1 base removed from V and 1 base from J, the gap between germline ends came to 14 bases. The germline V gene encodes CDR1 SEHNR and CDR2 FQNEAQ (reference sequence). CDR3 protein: CASSLVVRTLSNQPQHF. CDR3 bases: TGTGCCAGCAGCTTAGTGGTTCGGACATTGAGCAATCAGCCCCAGCATTTT.

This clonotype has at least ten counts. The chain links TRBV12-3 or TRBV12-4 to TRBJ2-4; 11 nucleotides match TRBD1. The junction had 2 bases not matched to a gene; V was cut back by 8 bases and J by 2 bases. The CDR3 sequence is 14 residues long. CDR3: CASGDRGTKNIQYF. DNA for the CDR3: TGTGCCAGCGGGGACAGGGGGACCAAAAACATTCAGTACTTC.

CDR3 sequence reads: CASSFRDGAKNIQYF. The CDR3 nucleotides are TGTGCCAGCAGTTTCAGGGATGGGGCCAAAAACATTCAGTACTTC. The rearrangement uses TRBV12-3 or TRBV12-4 and TRBJ2-4; tentatively, D is TRBD1 (5 bases). Trimming shortened V by 3 bases and J by 1 base, and 10 bases separated the two germline ends. There are 15 residues in the CDR3.

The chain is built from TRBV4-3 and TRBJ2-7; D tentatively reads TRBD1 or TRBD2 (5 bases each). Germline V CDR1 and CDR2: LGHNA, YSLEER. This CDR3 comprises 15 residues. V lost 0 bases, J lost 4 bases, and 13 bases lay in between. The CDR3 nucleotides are TGCGCCAGCAGCCAAGAAACCGGGACGCTGTACGAGCAGTACTTC. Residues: CASSQETGTLYEQYF.

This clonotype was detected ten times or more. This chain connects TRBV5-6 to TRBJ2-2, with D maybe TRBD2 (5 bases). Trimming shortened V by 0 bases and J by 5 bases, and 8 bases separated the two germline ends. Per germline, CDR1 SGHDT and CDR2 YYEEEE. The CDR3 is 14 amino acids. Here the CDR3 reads CASSLDGGTGELFF. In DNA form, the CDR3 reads TGTGCCAGCAGCTTGGACGGAGGAACCGGGGAGCTGTTTTTT.